These 14 T cell receptor beta chains were all obtained from the same sample, sequenced in a study of T cell clonality in common variable immunodeficiency. Clones were read by immunoSEQ multiplex PCR, and TCRdb kept only the in-frame ones, dropping some. The sample contains 80,000 or so clones, none of them singletons. The sequenced sample consisted of peripheral blood mononuclear cells. These receptors were obtained from a person between 18 and 75 years old in good health.

This clone was counted many times. Coverage ceases 3 residues before the CDR3 finishes, and the germline J gene fills in the end. The J gene is TRBJ2-7, the V gene TRBV7-3; possible D gene TRBD1, 6 bases. Germline V CDR1 and CDR2: SGHTA, FQGTGA. This CDR3 has 13 amino acids. V shed 1 base and J shed 6 bases, with 10 bases lying between them. The CDR3 region is CASSLIEGGEQYF. The covered CDR3 bases are TGTGCCAGCAGCTTAATAGAAGGGGGCGAG.

This clone has ten or more counts. The read ends 3 residues shy of where the CDR3 ends; the end is completed using the germline J gene. The chain is built from TRBV6-1 and TRBJ2-7, with D tentatively TRBD2 (5 bases). In germline, CDR1 is MNHNS, CDR2 SASEGT. Between the trimmed V and J ends, which lost 2 bases and 3 bases, there was a span of 14 bases. The CDR3 contains 15 residues. CDR3 loop: CASSESVGSGYEQYF. The CDR3 DNA, read in part, is TGTGCCAGCAGTGAAAGTGTAGGCAGCGGCTACGAG.

This clone was observed at least ten times. The missing CDR3 end, 3 residues past where the read stops, is filled in from the germline J gene. The rearrangement joins TRBV5-4 to TRBJ1-6; maybe TRBD1 (5 bases). The CDR3 has 15 amino acids. Germline CDR1 and CDR2: SGHNT and YYREEE (reference sequence). The V end was cut by 5 bases, the J end by 0 bases, with 9 bases between. CDR3 protein: CASSSDSSYNSPLHF. Incomplete CDR3 DNA: TGTGCCAGCAGTTCCGACAGCTCCTATAATTCACCC.

This clone was detected many times. The CDR3 end lies 3 residues beyond the end of the read and is filled in from the germline J gene. The rearrangement uses TRBV20-1 and TRBJ1-5; possible D gene TRBD1, 5 bases. CDR3 length: 14 amino acids. Per the germline V gene, CDR1 is DFQATT and CDR2 is SNEGSKA (reference sequence). V lost 1 base, J lost 4 bases, and 11 bases lay in between. CDR3 protein: CSARGGTGNQPQHF. Incomplete CDR3 DNA: TGCAGTGCTAGAGGTGGGACTGGTAATCAGCCC.

This clone was found many times. The read terminates 3 residues before the CDR3 end, so the remaining end is supplied by the germline J gene. The chain uses TRBV19 and TRBJ2-7; D remains unclear. Germline assignment: CDR1 LNHDA and CDR2 SQIVND (reference sequence). Trimming stripped 3 bases from V and 0 bases from J, with 15 bases between. The CDR3 length is 16 residues. CDR3 bases read: TGTGCCAGTAGTATTGGGTCGACTCCGAGCTCCTACGAG. It encodes CASSIGSTPSSYE. The complete CDR3 reads CASSIGSTPSSYEQYF.

There are many counts of this clone. The CDR3 is cut off 3 residues early in the read; its end comes from the germline J gene. The chain uses TRBV5-6 and TRBJ1-1; D may be TRBD1 (6 bases). Germline V gene data show CDR1 as SGHDT and CDR2 as YYEEEE. Trimming pared 2 bases from V and 2 bases from J, leaving 10 bases between. This CDR3 comprises 14 residues. CDR3 DNA (partial): TGTGCCAGCAGCTTAACAGGGCCCAACACTGAA. It yields the protein CASSLTGPNTE. The complete CDR3 reads CASSLTGPNTEAFF.

This clone was counted many times. A read error may produce the germline difference seen at one junction end. The sequenced fragment ends 3 residues before the CDR3 boundary, so the rest is inferred from the germline J gene. V gene TRBV7-7 combines with J gene TRBJ2-5, with D perhaps matching TRBD1 (6 bases). Germline V lookup: CDR1 SSHAT, CDR2 FNYEAQ (reference sequence). The CDR3 runs 14 residues. Incomplete CDR3 DNA: TGTGCTAGCAGCCCTACAGGGATTGGGGAGACC. Residues: CASSPTGIGET. The whole CDR3 is CASSPTGIGETQYF.

At least ten counts were recorded for this clone. The read terminates 3 residues before the CDR3 end, so the remaining end is supplied by the germline J gene. The chain joins TRBV7-2 to TRBJ2-7; 13 bases line up with TRBD2. The junction had 2 bases not matched to a gene; V was cut back by 1 base and J by 5 bases. This CDR3 has 15 amino acids. From germline, CDR1 is SGHTA and CDR2 FQGNSA. CDR3 DNA, as far as it was read: TGTGCCAGCAGCTTAGGACTAGCGGGAGGAAACGAG. Translated, it gives CASSLGLAGGNE. In full, the CDR3 is CASSLGLAGGNEQYF.

The sample holds a few counts of this clone. The CDR3 end lies 3 residues beyond the end of the read and is filled in from the germline J gene. V gene TRBV27 combines with J gene TRBJ2-7, with a tentative D call TRBD2 (5 bases). This CDR3 region has 16 residues. CDR1 MNHEY and CDR2 SMNVEV come from the germline V gene (reference sequence). V lost 8 bases and J 0 bases, leaving 20 bases between the germline ends. CDR3 DNA, as far as it was read: TGTGCCAGCCGGGGAAGAGTCCTGATAGACTCCTACGAG. Its protein product is CASRGRVLIDSYE. The whole CDR3 reads CASRGRVLIDSYEQYF.

The table lists this clone with many counts. The read is 3 residues too short to cover the CDR3 end, so that end is filled in from the germline J gene. The V gene is TRBV20-1, the J gene TRBJ2-3; TRBD2 aligns across 10 bases. With 3 bases clipped from V and 4 bases from J, the junction kept 7 bases outside the gene matches. From germline, CDR1 is DFQATT and CDR2 SNEGSKA (reference sequence). This CDR3 has 15 amino acids. CDR3 protein: CSASLLAGDADTQYF. CDR3 DNA, as far as it was read: TGCAGTGCTAGTCTCCTAGCGGGGGACGCAGATACG.

This clone was seen many times. The read stops 3 residues short of the end of the CDR3; the missing end is completed from the germline J gene. The chain combines TRBV9 with TRBJ2-6; 9 bases align to TRBD2. This CDR3 contains 18 residues. Germline CDR1 reads SGDLS; CDR2 reads YYNGEE. V shed 4 bases, J shed 4 bases, and the junction held 12 bases outside the gene matches. Partial CDR3 DNA: TGTGCCAGCAGCCCTCGGGCGGGAGGGGGCGTCGGGGCCAACGTC. It is translated as CASSPRAGGGVGANV. In full, the CDR3 is CASSPRAGGGVGANVLTF.

This clone was seen repeatedly, ten times or more. From the germline J gene comes the end of the CDR3, since the read stops 3 residues before it. The genes are TRBV5-5 and TRBJ1-1; D is undetermined. Germline V gene sequence: CDR1 SGHKS, CDR2 YYEKEE (reference sequence). The CDR3 consists of 12 residues. The V gene lost 0 bases and the J gene lost 4 bases, with 4 bases spanning the gap. The CDR3 is CASSLEGTEAFF. Incomplete CDR3 DNA: TGTGCCAGCAGCTTGGAGGGCACTGAA.

This clone was counted many times. From the germline J gene comes the end of the CDR3, since the read stops 3 residues before it. This chain connects TRBV7-2 to TRBJ1-4; D is undetermined. V dropped 5 bases and J dropped 4 bases, with 11 bases sitting between them. The CDR3 runs 14 residues. The V gene's germline CDR1 is SGHTA and CDR2 FQGNSA. Partial CDR3 DNA: TGTGCCAGCAGCCGGGGATTTGGTAATGAAAAA. It codes for CASSRGFGNEK. The CDR3 reads in full as CASSRGFGNEKLFF.

A few counts support this clone. The read ends 3 residues before the CDR3 terminus; that terminus is restored from the germline J gene. V is TRBV18 and J is TRBJ1-5; D might be TRBD1 (5 bases). This CDR3 has 16 residues. Trimming stripped 2 bases from V and 2 bases from J, with 13 bases between. In germline, CDR1 is KGHSH, CDR2 LQKENI. CDR3 in amino acids: CASSPSGGEGNQPQHF. The CDR3 DNA, read in part, is TGTGCCAGCTCACCATCGGGAGGGGAAGGCAATCAGCCC.